These 13 T cell receptor beta chains share one sample of origin, sequenced in a study of T cells expressing NK-cell markers. TCRdb reanalyzed the 5' RACE reads and collapses them to one entry per CDR3 protein, without DNA. In all, the sample yields 150,000 to 180,000 distinct CDR3 sequences. Sequencing input: blood T cells: a sorted CD56 or NKG2C T cell subset, CD4+ or CD8+ T cells, or bulk PBMC T cells (not recorded which). These receptors originate from a woman between 50 and 59 years old in good health.

V and J are TRBV20-1 and TRBJ2-5; the TCRdb D gene call, TRBD2, has no DNA to confirm it. This CDR3 region has 15 residues. CDR1 and CDR2 from the germline V gene are DFQATT and SNEGSKA (reference sequence). The CDR3 sequence: CSAQTPDSKQETQYF.

This chain uses TRBV12-3 or TRBV12-4 with TRBJ2-3; as DNA is missing, the TRBD1 call by TCRdb cannot be tested. This CDR3 region has 13 residues. The CDR3 protein is CASSAGHSDTQYF.

V gene TRBV5-1 combines with J gene TRBJ2-1; TCRdb's assignment of TRBD1 cannot be checked, as there is no DNA. Germline CDR1 reads SGHRS; CDR2 reads YFSETQ. The CDR3 has 17 residues. The CDR3: CASSLHRQGGSYNEQFF.

The CDR3: CASTMGGNSNQPQHF. The chain couples TRBV5-6 to TRBJ1-5. From germline, CDR1 is SGHDT and CDR2 YYEEEE. This CDR3 has 15 residues.

The V call is TRBV10-2, the J call TRBJ2-1; the D call of TRBD2 rests on TCRdb alone, since no DNA is present to check it. There are 15 residues in the CDR3. Germline V CDR1 and CDR2: WSHSY, SAAADI. CDR3 sequence reads: CASSDGLAGVAEQFF.

The chain joins TRBV4-1 to TRBJ2-2. CDR1 and CDR2 (germline): MGHRA, YSYEKL. This CDR3 has 14 residues. Here the CDR3 reads CASSSQDRTGELFF.

The chain links TRBV20-1 to TRBJ2-3; TCRdb names TRBD1, which stays unverified in the absence of DNA. Germline V lookup: CDR1 DFQATT, CDR2 SNEGSKA (reference sequence). The CDR3 covers 18 residues. CDR3: CSARGIGTPSMRTDTQYF.

This rearrangement joins TRBV29-1 to TRBJ1-3. The germline gives CDR1 SQVTM, CDR2 ANQGSEA. The CDR3 length is 12 residues. CDR3 sequence reads: CSVAGIGNTIYF.

CDR3 in amino acids: CASSDSSDGYTF. The chain joins TRBV5-1 to TRBJ1-2. Germline loops: CDR1 SGHRS, CDR2 YFSETQ. The CDR3 runs 12 residues.

The chain employs TRBV27 and TRBJ1-2. Germline CDR1 is MNHEY and CDR2 is SMNVEV (reference sequence). This CDR3 is built from 14 residues. The CDR3 is CASSSLGAIDGYTF.

The genes are TRBV7-9 and TRBJ2-2; as DNA is missing, the TRBD1 call by TCRdb cannot be tested. The CDR3 is 17 residues long. Germline V gene lookup returns CDR1 SEHNR and CDR2 FQNEAQ (reference sequence). The CDR3: CASSFRDRVLSAGELFF.

The chain carries TRBV11-3 and TRBJ1-2; the D gene TCRdb calls, TRBD1, cannot be checked with no DNA. The CDR3 contains 18 residues. CDR1 and CDR2 (germline): SGHNT, YENEEA. This CDR3 is CASSLVVRDRGYGYGYTF.

The chain employs TRBV27 and TRBJ2-5; TCRdb lists TRBD2, though no DNA is available to test this call. The CDR3 is made up of 15 amino acids. Per germline, CDR1 MNHEY and CDR2 SMNVEV (reference sequence). The CDR3 loop is CASSYKRSSGETQYF.